The 13 T cell receptor beta chains in this list originate from one sample, sequenced in a study of T cell repertoires in cytomegalovirus infection. Each CDR3 protein is one row after TCRdb ran MiXCR on the reads. The data show 900,000 to 950,000 distinct CDR3 sequences, with around 32% seen just once and roughly an eighth held by the top ten. These receptors have no known antigen. The source was cultured CD8+ T cells from PBMCs, collected from culture after CMV antigen stimulation. The receptors stem from a human donor in good health (CMV status not recorded). Some clones in this sample may be carry-over from other donors' samples.

This clonotype was counted at least ten times. The J gene is TRBJ2-1, the V gene TRBV7-9; TRBD1 matches at 8 bases. This CDR3 contains 16 residues. Per germline, CDR1 SEHNR and CDR2 FQNEAQ (reference sequence). After removal of 7 bases from V and 0 bases from J, the junction contained 8 bases not matched to a gene. CDR3 bases: TGTGCCAGCACCGAACTCAGGGGGCCCTCCTACAATGAGCAGTTCTTC. This codes for CASTELRGPSYNEQFF.

This sequence joins TRBV5-1 and TRBJ2-7; TRBD1 matches 8 bases. J gave up 5 bases and V 4 bases, and 11 bases lay outside the gene matches. Per the germline V gene, CDR1 is SGHRS and CDR2 is YFSETQ. The CDR3 spans 15 residues. The CDR3 DNA follows: TGCGCCAGCAGCAAGATGGACAGGGCGGACCACGAGCAGTACTTC. Encoded protein: CASSKMDRADHEQYF.

This chain links TRBV27 with TRBJ2-2; 12 nucleotides match TRBD1. J gave up 6 bases and V 6 bases, and 11 bases lay outside the gene matches. The CDR3 has 17 amino acids. Germline assignment: CDR1 MNHEY and CDR2 SMNVEV (reference sequence). The CDR3 DNA follows: TGTGCCAGCAGGGGGGGGACAGGGGGCTTCCTGGCCGGGGAGCTGTTTTTT. The encoded protein is CASRGGTGGFLAGELFF.

The table lists this clonotype with a few counts. The J gene is TRBJ2-3, the V gene TRBV7-6; D is unclear. Trimming took off 5 bases at V and 5 bases at J, with 20 bases between the two ends. Germline V gives CDR1 SGHVS, CDR2 FNYEAQ. CDR3 length equals 16 residues. CDR3 region: CASSPLIPHYKDTQYF. In DNA form, the CDR3 reads TGTGCCAGCAGCCCCTTAATCCCACATTACAAAGATACGCAGTATTTT.

This chain links TRBV6-1 with TRBJ2-2; tentatively, D is TRBD2 (5 bases). This CDR3 region has 17 residues. The V gene's germline CDR1 is MNHNS and CDR2 SASEGT. Trimming took 5 bases from V and 0 from J, leaving 16 bases between them. CDR3 DNA sequence: TGTGCCAGCAGTTACGTTCGGGGTGCCTCGAACACCGGGGAGCTGTTTTTT. Residues: CASSYVRGASNTGELFF.

This rearrangement joins TRBV25-1 to TRBJ1-1, with a weak D call TRBD1 (5 bases). V lost 1 base and J lost 7, with 13 bases in between. This CDR3 is 14 amino acids long. Germline CDR1 reads MGHDK; CDR2 reads SYGVNS. CDR3 sequence reads: CASSELYGGNEAFF. The CDR3 nucleotides read TGTGCCAGCAGTGAATTGTACGGGGGTAATGAAGCTTTCTTT.

V gene TRBV6-6 combines with J gene TRBJ1-1, with D hard to call. The germline gives CDR1 MNHNY, CDR2 SVGAGI (reference sequence). This CDR3 is built from 15 residues. The ends were cut back, 1 base at V and 0 bases at J, with 9 bases in the middle. The CDR3 region is CASSYWVAMNTEAFF. CDR3 DNA sequence: TGTGCCAGCAGTTACTGGGTGGCAATGAACACTGAAGCTTTCTTT.

The V gene is TRBV19, the J gene TRBJ2-2, with 8 bases matching TRBD1. Germline trimming cut 7 bases from V and 6 bases from J; bases unmatched to any gene: 13. The CDR3 is 16 residues long. The V gene's germline CDR1 is LNHDA and CDR2 SQIVND (reference sequence). DNA of the CDR3: TGTGCCAGTACTTTCCGATTGGACAGGGTAGCCGGGGAGCTGTTTTTT. It encodes CASTFRLDRVAGELFF. The full variable domain, completed using reference TRBV19 and TRBJ2-2, is DGGITQSPKYLFRKEGQNVTLSCEQNLNHDAMYWYRQDPGQGLRLIYYSQIVNDFQKGDIAEGYSVSREKKESFPLTVTSAQKNPTAFYLCASTFRLDRVAGELFFGEGSRLTVL.

This clonotype turned up a few times. The rearrangement links TRBV12-3 or TRBV12-4 to TRBJ2-5; D remains unclear. This CDR3 has 14 amino acids. Trimming pared 6 bases from V and 2 bases from J, leaving 13 bases between. CDR3 coding DNA: TGTGCCAGCAGGCCTGCCGAGAGGCAAGAGACCCAGTACTTC. It is translated as CASRPAERQETQYF.

This sequence joins TRBV10-3 and TRBJ2-6, with 7 bases identical to TRBD1. Germline trimming cut 6 bases from V and 0 bases from J; bases unmatched to any gene: 8. CDR3 length: 17 amino acids. In germline, CDR1 is ENHRY, CDR2 SYGVKD. CDR3 sequence: CAIRRRDSSSGANVLTF. The CDR3 DNA is TGTGCCATCAGACGTCGGGACAGCTCCTCTGGGGCCAACGTCCTGACTTTC.

In regard to this clonotype: This sequence may be a read error, since a much larger clone differs from it by one base. V gene TRBV7-6 combines with J gene TRBJ2-3, with 9 bases lining up with TRBD1. This CDR3 region has 15 residues. The ends lost 5 bases at V and 4 bases at J; junction bases unmatched: 7. CDR1 and CDR2 from the germline V gene are SGHVS and FNYEAQ. Here the CDR3 DNA reads TGTGCCAGCAGCGGGTCGGGACAGGGAGCAGATACGCAGTATTTT. Translating it yields CASSGSGQGADTQYF.

This clonotype has just a few counts. The chain recombines TRBV7-9 with TRBJ2-1; D gene unclear. This CDR3 comprises 17 residues. V was trimmed by 1 base and J by 0 bases, leaving 13 bases between them. Germline V gene lookup returns CDR1 SEHNR and CDR2 FQNEAQ (reference sequence). The chain's CDR3 is CASSLVGWSSSYNEQFF. CDR3 in DNA: TGTGCCAGCAGCTTAGTCGGGTGGTCGAGCTCCTACAATGAGCAGTTCTTC. Together with reference TRBV7-9 and TRBJ2-1, the CDR3 gives the full variable domain: DTGVSQNPRHKITKRGQNVTFRCDPISEHNRLYWYRQTLGQGPEFLTYFQNEAQLEKSRLLSDRFSAERPKGSFSTLEIQRTEQGDSAMYLCASSLVGWSSSYNEQFFGPGTRLTVL.

This chain joins TRBV6-2 or TRBV6-3 and TRBJ1-1; D call uncertain. Germline CDR1 MNHEY, CDR2 SVGEGT. V lost 6 bases, J lost 0 bases, and 11 bases lay in between. The CDR3 spans 14 residues. CDR3 sequence: CASSRSNMNTEAFF. The CDR3 region has the DNA TGTGCCAGCAGCCGATCTAACATGAACACTGAAGCTTTCTTT.